The 20 T cell receptor beta chains below all came from one sample that was sequenced in a study of CD8 T cells in ankylosing spondylitis. Whole-study findings and limits: Characteristic of ankylosing spondylitis blood, it appeared, was a TCR beta motif comprising about eight highly homologous variants.

TCRdb fed the 5' RACE reads into MiXCR, producing one record per CDR3 protein. The sample consists of more than 400,000 distinct CDR3 sequences, over 4% of them appearing once. These receptors have no identified antigens. Material: blood, either unsorted or a sorted T cell fraction (not recorded which). These receptors came from a male donor with ankylosing spondylitis.

The chain is built from TRBV11-2 and TRBJ2-2; TRBD1 matches at 8 bases. This CDR3 region has 14 residues. Germline loops: CDR1 SGHAT, CDR2 FQNNGV. V lost 5 bases and J lost 6; bases outside the gene matches: 5. CDR3 nucleotides: TGTGCCAGCAGCCAGGACAGGGCTGCCGGGGAGCTGTTTTTT. Translation gives CASSQDRAAGELFF.

This clonotype has ten or more counts. The V and J genes are TRBV5-1 and TRBJ1-2; 7 bases align to TRBD1. The germline V gene encodes CDR1 SGHRS and CDR2 YFSETQ. The CDR3 covers 15 residues. Trimming removed 4 bases from V and 8 bases from J; junction bases left unmatched: 14. CDR3 bases: TGCGCCAGCAGCCCCGGGACAGTCGATCGTCCCGGCTACACCTTC. Its protein is CASSPGTVDRPGYTF.

This clonotype was seen repeatedly, ten times or more. The chain joins TRBV4-1 to TRBJ2-5, with D perhaps matching TRBD1 (5 bases). The CDR3 is 15 amino acids. The germline V gene encodes CDR1 MGHRA and CDR2 YSYEKL. V lost 5 bases and J 2 bases, leaving 15 bases between the germline ends. The DNA of the CDR3 is TGCGCCAGCAGCTCAGGCAGGGCGGAGCAAGAGACCCAGTACTTC. Translating gives CASSSGRAEQETQYF.

This clonotype was recorded at least ten times. The gene calls are TRBV29-1 and TRBJ2-5; the D gene is possibly TRBD1 (5 bases). Trimming stripped 4 bases from V and 3 bases from J, with 12 bases between. The CDR3 consists of 13 residues. Germline V gene data show CDR1 as SQVTM and CDR2 as ANQGSEA. Here the CDR3 reads CSVGAGWEETQYF. CDR3 coding DNA: TGCAGCGTTGGGGCAGGGTGGGAAGAGACCCAGTACTTC.

This clonotype was seen repeatedly, ten times or more. The chain couples TRBV5-1 to TRBJ2-3; D may be TRBD1 (6 bases). CDR3 length equals 16 residues. Trimming stripped 3 bases from V and 0 bases from J, with 14 bases between. CDR1 is SGHRS and CDR2 is YFSETQ in the germline V gene. CDR3 in DNA: TGCGCCAGCAGCTCTCCTCAGGGGTCTAGCACAGATACGCAGTATTTT. Translation: CASSSPQGSSTDTQYF.

This clonotype was seen at least ten times. CDR3 nucleotides: TGTGCCAGCAGTTCGTCCGGGACAGGGGAGTCCGAGCAGTACTTC. It codes for CASSSSGTGESEQYF. This chain uses TRBV28 with TRBJ2-7; TRBD1 matches at 10 bases. The trim removed 4 bases at V and 6 bases at J, leaving 9 bases unmatched. Germline assignment: CDR1 MDHEN and CDR2 SYDVKM. CDR3 size: 15 residues.

This clonotype was recorded at least ten times. This chain joins TRBV12-3 or TRBV12-4 and TRBJ1-1, with 7 positions matching TRBD1. The CDR3 has 13 amino acids. V lost 6 bases, J lost 6 bases, and 7 bases stayed unmatched. The CDR3 spells CASSSDRAAEAFF. CDR3 sequence (DNA): TGTGCCAGCAGCTCTGACAGGGCCGCTGAAGCTTTCTTT.

The sample holds many counts of this clonotype. The rearrangement joins TRBV20-1 to TRBJ2-2; the D call may be TRBD1 or TRBD2 (6 bases each). Germline V lookup: CDR1 DFQATT, CDR2 SNEGSKA (reference sequence). CDR3 length: 12 amino acids. For the CDR3, the DNA is TGCGGAGGAGGGGGATACACCGGGGAGCTGTTTTTT. Its translation: CGGGGYTGELFF.

This clonotype was observed at least ten times. The genes are TRBV4-2 and TRBJ2-7, with no clear D. Trimming pared 3 bases from V and 2 bases from J, leaving 11 bases between. Germline-derived CDR1 and CDR2 are LGHNA and YNFKEQ. The CDR3 spans 14 residues. The CDR3 bases are TGTGCCAGCAGCCAGGGTCGAGGAGCCTACGAGCAGTACTTC. This gives the protein CASSQGRGAYEQYF.

The chain joins TRBV7-6 to TRBJ2-6; the D gene is possibly TRBD2 (5 bases). Germline V CDR1 and CDR2: SGHVS, FNYEAQ. Trimming cost V 5 bases and J 1 base, with 15 bases left between them. The CDR3 totals 17 residues. As DNA, the CDR3 is TGTGCCAGCAGCCCCTACACTAGATTTTCTGGGGCCAACGTCCTGACTTTC. Protein sequence: CASSPYTRFSGANVLTF.

This clonotype was seen ten or more times. The rearrangement uses TRBV5-1 and TRBJ2-1, with D tentatively TRBD1 (6 bases). Germline CDR1 reads SGHRS; CDR2 reads YFSETQ. Trimming shortened V by 3 bases and J by 8 bases, and 9 bases separated the two germline ends. The length of the CDR3 is 12 residues. The CDR3 protein is CASSSRGDEQFF. CDR3 DNA: TGCGCCAGCAGCTCCAGGGGCGATGAGCAGTTCTTC.

This clonotype was counted ten times or more. The V gene is TRBV6-1, the J gene TRBJ2-7, with D hard to call. V dropped 2 bases and J dropped 7 bases, with 6 bases sitting between them. The CDR3 loop spans 11 amino acids. The germline V gene encodes CDR1 MNHNS and CDR2 SASEGT. The CDR3 region is CASSEWGEQYF. CDR3 sequence (DNA): TGTGCCAGCAGTGAATGGGGTGAGCAGTACTTC.

This clonotype was found many times. The chain couples TRBV12-3 or TRBV12-4 to TRBJ1-2, with 8 bases aligning to TRBD1. The CDR3 runs 15 residues. Germline trimming cut 6 bases from V and 7 bases from J; bases unmatched to any gene: 13. CDR3 loop: CASSHHTGTGSGYTF. For the CDR3, the DNA is TGTGCCAGCAGCCACCACACCGGGACAGGTAGTGGCTACACCTTC.

This clonotype was seen a few times. V usage is TRBV21-1 and J usage is TRBJ1-5; TRBD1 is taken as the D call from the table, unchecked against the DNA. TRBV21-1 is annotated as a pseudogene. The CDR3 contains 18 residues. CDR3 coding DNA: TGTGCCAGCACCTACACACTAACCCAGGGGGATGGCAATCAGCCCCAGCATTTT. Translation gives CASTYTLTQGDGNQPQHF.

The table lists this clonotype with many counts. The rearrangement uses TRBV25-1 and TRBJ1-2; TRBD1 might be the D (5 bases). Germline V gene lookup returns CDR1 MGHDK and CDR2 SYGVNS. Deletions cut 5 bases from V and 7 bases from J, with 14 bases between. The CDR3 is 13 amino acids. CDR3 DNA: TGTGCCAGCAGTAGCCAGGGAGCGGGTGGCTACACCTTC. Protein: CASSSQGAGGYTF.

V is TRBV21-1 and J is TRBJ2-3; the table calls TRBD1, which could not be checked here. TRBV21-1 is shown as a pseudogene. This CDR3 region has 16 residues. CDR3 coding DNA: TGTGCCAGCAGCAAAGGAGGGACAGCATACACAGATACGCAGTATTTT. Its translation is CASSKGGTAYTDTQYF.

The table lists this clonotype with many counts. V and J are TRBV7-9 and TRBJ2-1; TRBD2 aligns across 11 bases. The CDR3 loop spans 15 amino acids. V lost 5 bases to trimming and J lost 4 bases; unmatched junction nucleotides: 4. Germline V gene lookup returns CDR1 SEHNR and CDR2 FQNEAQ (reference sequence). CDR3 sequence: CASSASSGRYNEQFF. CDR3 in DNA: TGTGCCAGCAGCGCCTCTAGCGGGAGGTACAATGAGCAGTTCTTC.

This clonotype was counted ten times or more. V and J are TRBV6-2 or TRBV6-3 and TRBJ2-7; 7 bases fit TRBD1. Trimming took 5 bases from V and 5 from J; bases not matched to a gene: 3. Germline V gene sequence: CDR1 MNHEY, CDR2 SVGEGT. The CDR3 is made up of 12 amino acids. The CDR3 is CASSNRGDEQYF. CDR3 nucleotides: TGTGCCAGCAGTAACAGGGGCGACGAGCAGTACTTC.

This clonotype has a count of ten or more. CDR3 loop: CASNLGSGRSGANVLTF. The CDR3 DNA reads as TGTGCCAGCAACTTGGGGTCAGGTCGCTCTGGGGCCAACGTCCTGACTTTC. The rearrangement links TRBV7-9 to TRBJ2-6; D remains unclear. This CDR3 comprises 17 residues. With 7 bases removed from V and 0 bases from J, the gap between germline ends came to 16 bases. Per the germline V gene, CDR1 is SEHNR and CDR2 is FQNEAQ (reference sequence).

This clonotype occurred a few times. The chain uses TRBV7-2 and TRBJ1-3, with TRBD1 matching 7 bases. The J segment lost 8 bases and the V segment lost 2 bases, leaving 6 bases of the junction unmatched. The germline CDR1 and CDR2 sequences are SGHTA and FQGNSA. This CDR3 has 14 residues. CDR3 protein: CASSLSQGVDTIYF. Here the CDR3 DNA reads TGTGCCAGCAGCTTATCCCAGGGGGTTGACACCATATATTTT. The whole variable domain, filled in from reference TRBV7-2 and TRBJ1-3, reads GAGVSQSPSNKVTEKGKDVELRCDPISGHTALYWYRQSLGQGLEFLIYFQGNSAPDKSGLPSDRFSAERTGGSVSTLTIQRTQQEDSAVYLCASSLSQGVDTIYFGEGSWLTVV.